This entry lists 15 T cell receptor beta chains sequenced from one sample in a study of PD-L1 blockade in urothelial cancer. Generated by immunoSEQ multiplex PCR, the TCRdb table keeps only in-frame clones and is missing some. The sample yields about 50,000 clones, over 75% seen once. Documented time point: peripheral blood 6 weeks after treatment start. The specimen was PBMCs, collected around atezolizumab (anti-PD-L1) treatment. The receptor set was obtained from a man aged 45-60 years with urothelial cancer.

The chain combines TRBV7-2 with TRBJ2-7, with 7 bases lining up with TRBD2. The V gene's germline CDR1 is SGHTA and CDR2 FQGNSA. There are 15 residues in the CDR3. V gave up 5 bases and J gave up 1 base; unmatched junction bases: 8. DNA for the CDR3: TGTGCCAGCAGCATACAGACTAGCTCGTCCTACGAGCAGTACTTC. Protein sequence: CASSIQTSSSYEQYF.

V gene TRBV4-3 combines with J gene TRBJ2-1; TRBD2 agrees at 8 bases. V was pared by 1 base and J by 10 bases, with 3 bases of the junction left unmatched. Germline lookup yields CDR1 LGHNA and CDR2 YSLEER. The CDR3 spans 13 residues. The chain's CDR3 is CASSQGWTSEQFF. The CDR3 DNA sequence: TGCGCCAGCAGCCAAGGATGGACTAGCGAGCAGTTCTTC.

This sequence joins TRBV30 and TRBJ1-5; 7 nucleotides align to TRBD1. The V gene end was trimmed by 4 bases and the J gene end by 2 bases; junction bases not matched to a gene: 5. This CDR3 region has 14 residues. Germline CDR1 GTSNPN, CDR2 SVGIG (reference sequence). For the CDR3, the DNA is TGTGCCTGGAACAGGGGTGGGGGCAATCAGCCCCAGCATTTT. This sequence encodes CAWNRGGGNQPQHF.

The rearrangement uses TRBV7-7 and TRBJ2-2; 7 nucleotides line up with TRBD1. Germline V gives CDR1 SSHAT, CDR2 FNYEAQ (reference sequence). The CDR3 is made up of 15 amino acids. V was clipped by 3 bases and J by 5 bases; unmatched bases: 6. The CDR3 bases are TGTGCCAGCAGCTTGGGGCCGACAGGGACCGGGGAGCTGTTTTTT. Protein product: CASSLGPTGTGELFF.

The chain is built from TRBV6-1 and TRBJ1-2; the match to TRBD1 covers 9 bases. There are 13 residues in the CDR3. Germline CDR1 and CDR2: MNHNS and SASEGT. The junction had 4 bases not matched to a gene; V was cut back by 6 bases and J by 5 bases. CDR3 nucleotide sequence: TGTGCCAGCAGGGGACAGGGAGAGTATGGCTACACCTTC. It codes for CASRGQGEYGYTF.

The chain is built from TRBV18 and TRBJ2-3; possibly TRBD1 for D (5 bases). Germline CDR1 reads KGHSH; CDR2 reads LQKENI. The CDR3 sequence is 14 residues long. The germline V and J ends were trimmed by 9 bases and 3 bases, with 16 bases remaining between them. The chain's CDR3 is CASSTASQTDTQYF. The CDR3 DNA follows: TGTGCCAGTTCGACAGCGTCCCAAACAGATACGCAGTATTTT.

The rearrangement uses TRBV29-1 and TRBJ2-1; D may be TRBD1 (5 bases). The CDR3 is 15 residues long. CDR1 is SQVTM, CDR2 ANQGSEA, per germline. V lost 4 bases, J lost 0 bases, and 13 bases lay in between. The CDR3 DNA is TGCAGCGTTGTACCCGGACAAAGCTCCTACAATGAGCAGTTCTTC. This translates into CSVVPGQSSYNEQFF.

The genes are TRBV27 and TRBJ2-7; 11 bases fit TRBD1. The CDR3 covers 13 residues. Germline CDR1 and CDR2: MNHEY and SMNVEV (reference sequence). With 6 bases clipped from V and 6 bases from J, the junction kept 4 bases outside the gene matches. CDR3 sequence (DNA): TGTGCCAGCAGGGGACAGGGGGTGGGCGAGCAGTACTTC. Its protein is CASRGQGVGEQYF.

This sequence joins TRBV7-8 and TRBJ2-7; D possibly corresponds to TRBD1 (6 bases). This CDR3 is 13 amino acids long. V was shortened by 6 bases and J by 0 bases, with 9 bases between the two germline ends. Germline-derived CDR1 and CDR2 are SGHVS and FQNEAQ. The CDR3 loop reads CASRSDSSYEQYF. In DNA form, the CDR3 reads TGTGCCAGCAGATCGGACAGCTCCTACGAGCAGTACTTC.

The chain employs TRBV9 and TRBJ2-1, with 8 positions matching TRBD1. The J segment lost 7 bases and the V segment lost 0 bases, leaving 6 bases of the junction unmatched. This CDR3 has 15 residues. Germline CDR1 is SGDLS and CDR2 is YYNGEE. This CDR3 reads CASSVGQGFGNEQFF. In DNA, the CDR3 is TGTGCCAGCAGCGTAGGACAGGGGTTTGGTAATGAGCAGTTCTTC.

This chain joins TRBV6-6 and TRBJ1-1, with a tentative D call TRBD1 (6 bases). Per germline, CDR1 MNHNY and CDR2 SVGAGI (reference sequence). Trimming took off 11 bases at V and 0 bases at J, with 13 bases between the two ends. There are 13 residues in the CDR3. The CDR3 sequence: CAQSGGLNTEAFF. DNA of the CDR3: TGTGCCCAAAGCGGGGGCTTGAACACTGAAGCTTTCTTT.

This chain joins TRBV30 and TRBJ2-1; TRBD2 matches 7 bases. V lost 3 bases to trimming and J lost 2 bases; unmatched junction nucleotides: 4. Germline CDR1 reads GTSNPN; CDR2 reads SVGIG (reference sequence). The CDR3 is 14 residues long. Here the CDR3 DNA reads TGTGCCTGGAGGAAAGCGGGACCCTACAATGAGCAGTTCTTC. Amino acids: CAWRKAGPYNEQFF.

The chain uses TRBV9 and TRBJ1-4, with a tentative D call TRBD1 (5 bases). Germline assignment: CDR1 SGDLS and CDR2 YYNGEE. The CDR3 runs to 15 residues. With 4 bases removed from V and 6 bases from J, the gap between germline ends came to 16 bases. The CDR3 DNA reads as TGTGCCAGCAGCCCCGGGGGGGGAGGGTATGAAAAACTGTTTTTT. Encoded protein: CASSPGGGGYEKLFF.

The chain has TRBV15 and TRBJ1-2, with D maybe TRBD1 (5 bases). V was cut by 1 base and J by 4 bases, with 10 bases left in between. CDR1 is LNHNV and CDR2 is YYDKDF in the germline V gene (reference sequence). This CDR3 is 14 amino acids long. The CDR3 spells CATSRVGEVYGYTF. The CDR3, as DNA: TGTGCCACCAGCAGAGTGGGGGAGGTCTATGGCTACACCTTC.

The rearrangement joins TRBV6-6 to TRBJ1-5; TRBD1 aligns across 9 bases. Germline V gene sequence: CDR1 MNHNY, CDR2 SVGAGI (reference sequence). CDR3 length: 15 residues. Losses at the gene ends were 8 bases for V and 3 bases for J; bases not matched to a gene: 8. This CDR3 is CASLDRGSYNQPQHF. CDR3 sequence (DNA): TGTGCCAGCCTTGACAGGGGGAGTTACAATCAGCCCCAGCATTTT.